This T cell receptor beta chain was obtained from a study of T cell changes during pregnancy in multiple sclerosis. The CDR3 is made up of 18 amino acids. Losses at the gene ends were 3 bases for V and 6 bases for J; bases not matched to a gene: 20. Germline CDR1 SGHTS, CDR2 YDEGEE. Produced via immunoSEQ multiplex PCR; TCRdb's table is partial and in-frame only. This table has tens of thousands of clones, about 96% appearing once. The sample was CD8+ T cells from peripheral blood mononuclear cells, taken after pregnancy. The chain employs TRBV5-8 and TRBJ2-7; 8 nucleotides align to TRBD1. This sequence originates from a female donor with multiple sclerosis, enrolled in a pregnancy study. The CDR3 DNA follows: TGTGCCAGCAGCTCACCGCCGGGACAGGCCACCCTCTGGGGCGAGCAGTACTTC. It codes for CASSSPPGQATLWGEQYF.